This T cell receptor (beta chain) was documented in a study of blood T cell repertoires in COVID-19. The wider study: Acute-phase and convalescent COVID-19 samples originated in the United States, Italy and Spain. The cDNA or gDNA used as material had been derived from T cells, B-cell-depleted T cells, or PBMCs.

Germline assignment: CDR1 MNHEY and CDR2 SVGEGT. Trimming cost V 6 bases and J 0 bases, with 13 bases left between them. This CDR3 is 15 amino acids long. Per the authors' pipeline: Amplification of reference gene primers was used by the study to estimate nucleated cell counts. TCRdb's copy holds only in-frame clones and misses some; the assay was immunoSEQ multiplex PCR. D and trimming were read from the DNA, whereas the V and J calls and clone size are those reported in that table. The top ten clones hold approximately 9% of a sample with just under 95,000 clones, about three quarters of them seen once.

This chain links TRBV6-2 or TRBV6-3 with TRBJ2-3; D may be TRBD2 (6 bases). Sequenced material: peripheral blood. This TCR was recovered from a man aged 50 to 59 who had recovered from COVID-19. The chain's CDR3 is CASSQLAPSTDTQYF. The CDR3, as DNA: TGTGCCAGCAGCCAACTAGCCCCTAGCACAGATACGCAGTATTTT.